The TCR beta chain described here comes from a study of response to subunit inactivated influenza vaccine. The V gene lost 3 bases and the J gene lost 2 bases, with 10 bases spanning the gap. Germline V gene lookup returns CDR1 SGHRS and CDR2 YFSETQ. The CDR3 has 14 residues. This clonotype was picked up a small number of times. The antigen remains unidentified. TCRdb fed the RT-PCR reads into MiXCR, producing one record per CDR3 protein. The sample records roughly 630,000 distinct CDR3 sequences, roughly 15% being singletons. Study observations and caveats: Researchers suggested that each seasonal influenza vaccination recruits few new T cells.

The starting material was PBMCs from blood, obtained roughly 15 days before vaccination. The chain is built from TRBV5-1 and TRBJ2-3; no reliable D call. The origin of this receptor is a man between 50 and 59 years old who received an inactivated influenza vaccine. CDR3 DNA sequence: TGCGCCAGCAGCTCCGTAACTCTCACAGATACGCAGTATTTT. It translates to CASSSVTLTDTQYF.